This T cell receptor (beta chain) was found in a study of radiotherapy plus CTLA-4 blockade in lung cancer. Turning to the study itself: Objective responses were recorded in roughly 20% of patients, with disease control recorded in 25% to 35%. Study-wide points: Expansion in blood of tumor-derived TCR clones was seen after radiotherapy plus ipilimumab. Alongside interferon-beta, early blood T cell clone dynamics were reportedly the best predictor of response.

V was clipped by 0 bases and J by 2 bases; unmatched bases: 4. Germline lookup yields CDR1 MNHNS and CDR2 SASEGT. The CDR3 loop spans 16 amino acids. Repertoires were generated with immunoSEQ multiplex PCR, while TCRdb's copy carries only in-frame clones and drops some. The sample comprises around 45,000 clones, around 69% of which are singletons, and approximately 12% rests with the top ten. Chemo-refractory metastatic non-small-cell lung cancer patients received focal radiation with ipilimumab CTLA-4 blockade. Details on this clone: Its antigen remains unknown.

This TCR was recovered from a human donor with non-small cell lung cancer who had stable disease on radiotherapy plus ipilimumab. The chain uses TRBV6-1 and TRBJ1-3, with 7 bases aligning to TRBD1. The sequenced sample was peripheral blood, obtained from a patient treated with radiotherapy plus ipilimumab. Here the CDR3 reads CASSEAGGVTGNTIYF. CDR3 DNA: TGTGCCAGCAGTGAAGCAGGGGGCGTCACTGGAAACACCATATATTTT.